The following is a TCR beta chain sequence with its context. Its antigen is undetermined. This could be a read error, since a much larger clone is one nucleotide away. TCRdb used MiXCR to reprocess the 5' RACE reads, holding one entry per CDR3 protein. The sample records 50,000 or so distinct CDR3 sequences, 7% to 8.5% being singletons. The data were taken from a study of T cells after yellow fever vaccination. The study's findings and limits: Secondary responses were weaker yet peaked faster, day 5 versus 15.

This clonotype was sampled from a man aged 18-30 years who received the YFV17D yellow fever vaccine. The sequences come from CD8+ T cells sorted from PBMCs, collected more than 14 days after the first yellow fever vaccination.

DNA for the CDR3: TGTGCCAGCAGCTACGTAGTTGGAGGGTACCACGAGACCCAGTACTTC. It yields the protein CASSYVVGGYHETQYF. The V and J genes are TRBV7-9 and TRBJ2-5; maybe TRBD2 (6 bases). CDR1 is SEHNR and CDR2 is FQNEAQ in the germline V gene (reference sequence). The CDR3 runs to 16 residues.